Listed below are T cell receptor beta chains from one sample, sequenced in a study of shared clonotypes between healthy human individuals. Sequencing was performed with immunoSEQ multiplex PCR; in TCRdb, only in-frame clones are kept and a portion is missing. The table records fewer than 3 million clones, 92% of them present only once. Material for sequencing was naive CD4+ T cells from PBMCs. These receptors were collected from a man in his late teens or twenties in good health. Some clones in this sample may be carry-over from other donors' samples. The conserved cysteine and the conserved F or W are not part of the CDR3 here. Fields, in order: J gene, D gene, clone size, CDR3 length, V gene, CDR3 protein. D genes are given only for firm matches. The size entry is marked missing in some rows and otherwise reads once, few, many or a size class.

J gene: TRBJ1-5
D gene: .
clone size: few
CDR3 length: 11
V gene: TRBV7-9
CDR3 protein: ASSRGGNQPQH

J gene: TRBJ2-1
D gene: TRBD2
clone size: .
CDR3 length: 13
V gene: TRBV6-6
CDR3 protein: ASSAGTSGVDEQF

J gene: TRBJ2-6
D gene: .
clone size: .
CDR3 length: 14
V gene: TRBV28
CDR3 protein: ASSPKAAPGANVLT

J gene: TRBJ2-7
D gene: .
clone size: once
CDR3 length: 12
V gene: TRBV9
CDR3 protein: ASSVGARGGEQY

J gene: TRBJ2-3
D gene: .
clone size: .
CDR3 length: 13
V gene: TRBV4-1
CDR3 protein: ASSRADTSTDTQY

J gene: TRBJ2-2
D gene: TRBD2
clone size: once
CDR3 length: 17
V gene: TRBV4-1
CDR3 protein: ASSLTLKTSGPNTGELF

J gene: TRBJ1-2
D gene: .
clone size: .
CDR3 length: 15
V gene: TRBV5-4
CDR3 protein: ASSSKGGQGQGYGYT

J gene: TRBJ2-1
D gene: .
clone size: once
CDR3 length: 12
V gene: TRBV6-5
CDR3 protein: ASRKLSSYNEQF

J gene: TRBJ2-2
D gene: TRBD2
clone size: .
CDR3 length: 14
V gene: TRBV5-4
CDR3 protein: ASSLQAGAGTGELF

J gene: TRBJ1-2
D gene: .
clone size: .
CDR3 length: 12
V gene: TRBV28
CDR3 protein: ASSLPDLNYGYT

J gene: TRBJ2-1
D gene: .
clone size: once
CDR3 length: 12
V gene: TRBV6-6
CDR3 protein: ASSYSTGTNEQF

J gene: TRBJ1-1
D gene: .
clone size: .
CDR3 length: 10
V gene: TRBV30
CDR3 protein: AYSRGSTEAF

J gene: TRBJ1-4
D gene: .
clone size: .
CDR3 length: 13
V gene: TRBV7-9
CDR3 protein: ASSLIRDVYEKLF

J gene: TRBJ2-7
D gene: .
clone size: .
CDR3 length: 11
V gene: TRBV5-1
CDR3 protein: ASSLVGTYEQY

J gene: TRBJ2-5
D gene: .
clone size: once
CDR3 length: 13
V gene: TRBV28
CDR3 protein: ASNQGTLSRETQY

J gene: TRBJ2-7
D gene: .
clone size: .
CDR3 length: 13
V gene: TRBV7-9
CDR3 protein: ASSFSGASGHEQY

J gene: TRBJ1-1
D gene: .
clone size: .
CDR3 length: 12
V gene: TRBV5-1
CDR3 protein: ASRQGTGNTEAF

J gene: TRBJ2-1
D gene: TRBD1
clone size: .
CDR3 length: 15
V gene: TRBV9
CDR3 protein: ASSPSTGAVSYNEQF

J gene: TRBJ1-2
D gene: .
clone size: .
CDR3 length: 10
V gene: TRBV28
CDR3 protein: ASSSRVYGYT

J gene: TRBJ1-5
D gene: TRBD1
clone size: .
CDR3 length: 12
V gene: TRBV30
CDR3 protein: AWTAGQGYQPQH

J gene: TRBJ1-2
D gene: .
clone size: .
CDR3 length: 13
V gene: TRBV6-5
CDR3 protein: ASSPSRGRGYGYT

J gene: TRBJ2-3
D gene: TRBD2
clone size: .
CDR3 length: 18
V gene: TRBV11-3
CDR3 protein: ASSSPLLAGDAPSTDTQY

J gene: TRBJ1-5
D gene: .
clone size: .
CDR3 length: 13
V gene: TRBV5-4
CDR3 protein: ASSLDGGAGQPQH

J gene: TRBJ2-7
D gene: .
clone size: .
CDR3 length: 11
V gene: TRBV9
CDR3 protein: ASSAPSSYEQY

J gene: TRBJ1-5
D gene: .
clone size: .
CDR3 length: 13
V gene: TRBV19
CDR3 protein: ASSKQRTPHQPQH

J gene: TRBJ1-5
D gene: .
clone size: .
CDR3 length: 13
V gene: TRBV19
CDR3 protein: ASSIVGFSNQPQH

J gene: TRBJ1-2
D gene: TRBD1
clone size: .
CDR3 length: 12
V gene: TRBV5-1
CDR3 protein: ASSLGGQGAPLT

J gene: TRBJ2-7
D gene: TRBD2
clone size: .
CDR3 length: 13
V gene: TRBV11-2
CDR3 protein: ASRLVGGRSYEQY

J gene: TRBJ1-1
D gene: .
clone size: .
CDR3 length: 13
V gene: TRBV2
CDR3 protein: ASSETAMRNTEAF

J gene: TRBJ2-7
D gene: TRBD2
clone size: .
CDR3 length: 11
V gene: TRBV5-1
CDR3 protein: ASSFQGGNEQY

J gene: TRBJ2-3
D gene: .
clone size: .
CDR3 length: 13
V gene: TRBV28
CDR3 protein: ASTSEGVGTDTQY

J gene: TRBJ2-3
D gene: TRBD1
clone size: .
CDR3 length: 11
V gene: TRBV11-2
CDR3 protein: ASSLDRGDTQY

J gene: TRBJ2-7
D gene: TRBD1
clone size: .
CDR3 length: 10
V gene: TRBV30
CDR3 protein: AWSGQGGEQY

J gene: TRBJ2-7
D gene: .
clone size: .
CDR3 length: 12
V gene: TRBV7-2
CDR3 protein: ASSLGAHSKEQY

J gene: TRBJ1-6
D gene: .
clone size: .
CDR3 length: 13
V gene: TRBV6-5
CDR3 protein: ASSYRAGANSPLH

J gene: TRBJ1-1
D gene: .
clone size: few
CDR3 length: 12
V gene: TRBV4-3
CDR3 protein: ASSISSSNTEAF

J gene: TRBJ2-2
D gene: .
clone size: .
CDR3 length: 12
V gene: TRBV7-3
CDR3 protein: ASRTGANTGELF

J gene: TRBJ2-1
D gene: .
clone size: .
CDR3 length: 17
V gene: TRBV1
CDR3 protein: TSSQDRPLTSGRYNEQF

J gene: TRBJ2-5
D gene: .
clone size: .
CDR3 length: 12
V gene: TRBV7-2
CDR3 protein: ASSISRGVETQY